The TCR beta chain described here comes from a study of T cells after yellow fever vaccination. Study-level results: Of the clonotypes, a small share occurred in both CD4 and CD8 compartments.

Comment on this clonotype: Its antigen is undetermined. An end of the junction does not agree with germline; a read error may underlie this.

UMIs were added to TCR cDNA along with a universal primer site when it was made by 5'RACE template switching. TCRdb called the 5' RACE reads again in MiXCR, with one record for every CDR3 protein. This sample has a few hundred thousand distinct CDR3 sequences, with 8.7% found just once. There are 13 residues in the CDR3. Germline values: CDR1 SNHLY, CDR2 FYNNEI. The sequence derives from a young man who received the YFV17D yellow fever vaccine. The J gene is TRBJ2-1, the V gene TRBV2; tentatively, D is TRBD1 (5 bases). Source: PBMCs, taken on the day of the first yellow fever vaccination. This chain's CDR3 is CASLQGGYNEHFF. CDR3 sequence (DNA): TGTGCCAGCTTGCAGGGCGGCTACAATGAGCACTTCTTC.